Presented here are 18 T cell receptor beta chains from one specimen sequenced in a study of T cell responses to AZD1222 COVID-19 vaccine (dated by TCRdb to the early 2020s). The library relied on the immunoSEQ multiplex PCR assay. TCRdb obtained this table from immuneACCESS and retained in-frame rearrangements with V and J assigned. These tables miss some clones; where compared with another copy, unresolved V genes account for less than half of the shortfall, and the remainder is unexplained. Within this sample are more than 85,000 clones, with about 85% of them counted one time only. The ten largest clones add up to about 5% of the sample. The time point label here, explained by the study, means: baseline before first vaccination. The sequences come from peripheral blood, collected on day 0 of AZD1222 vaccination. The receptors here all came from an adult in good health.

In its sample, this clone was seen once. The rearrangement joins TRBV28 to TRBJ1-2; possibly TRBD1 for D (5 bases). Germline V CDR1 and CDR2: MDHEN, SYDVKM. Trimming cost V 7 bases and J 9 bases, with 18 bases left between them. CDR3 length equals 13 residues. The CDR3 loop is CASNLGASPSYTF. The CDR3 coding sequence is TGTGCCAGCAACCTAGGGGCCTCCCCTAGCTACACCTTC.

The chain has TRBV6-5 and TRBJ2-2, with TRBD2 identical over 8 bases. V gave up 8 bases and J gave up 6 bases; unmatched junction bases: 2. Germline V gene sequence: CDR1 MNHEY, CDR2 SVGAGI. The CDR3 is 12 amino acids. CDR3 loop: CASSGGAGELFF. The CDR3 region has the DNA TGTGCCAGCTCCGGGGGGGCCGGGGAGCTGTTTTTT.

The chain recombines TRBV11-2 with TRBJ1-2; D call uncertain. Per germline, CDR1 SGHAT and CDR2 FQNNGV. The CDR3 is 14 residues long. V was trimmed by 5 bases and J by 4 bases, leaving 14 bases between them. CDR3 loop: CASSTTPEGYGYTF. Here the CDR3 DNA reads TGTGCCAGCAGCACGACACCGGAGGGCTATGGCTACACCTTC.

This rearrangement joins TRBV6-5 to TRBJ1-6; D uncertain. V dropped 0 bases and J dropped 10 bases, with 10 bases sitting between them. The V gene's germline CDR1 is MNHEY and CDR2 SVGAGI. The CDR3 runs 14 residues. CDR3 bases: TGTGCCAGCAGTTACTCTAAATTTGGGTCACCCCTCCACTTT. Its translation is CASSYSKFGSPLHF.

The chain uses TRBV6-2 or TRBV6-3 and TRBJ1-1; no reliable D call. CDR1 and CDR2 from the germline V gene are MNHEY and SVGEGT. This CDR3 is 16 amino acids long. V lost 6 bases and J lost 2, with 19 bases in between. CDR3 residues: CASSPARTSLNTEAFF. As DNA, the CDR3 is TGTGCCAGCAGCCCCGCCAGGACGTCGTTAAACACTGAAGCTTTCTTT.

This clone was counted once. The chain recombines TRBV19 with TRBJ1-1, with D maybe TRBD1 (5 bases). Per germline, CDR1 LNHDA and CDR2 SQIVND (reference sequence). CDR3 length: 13 residues. V was trimmed by 5 bases and J by 6 bases, leaving 13 bases between them. The CDR3 region is CASSRGGVSEAFF. DNA for the CDR3: TGTGCCAGTAGTCGTGGGGGTGTTTCTGAAGCTTTCTTT.

The J gene is TRBJ1-5, the V gene TRBV9; no clear D. CDR3 size: 16 residues. The ends were cut back, 0 bases at V and 0 bases at J, with 10 bases in the middle. Germline V gene sequence: CDR1 SGDLS, CDR2 YYNGEE. Here the CDR3 reads CASSVETPYSNQPQHF. The CDR3 coding sequence is TGTGCCAGCAGCGTAGAAACGCCTTATAGCAATCAGCCCCAGCATTTT. Full variable domain (outside the CDR3, taken from reference TRBV9 and TRBJ1-5): DSGVTQTPKHLITATGQRVTLRCSPRSGDLSVYWYQQSLDQGLQFLIQYYNGEERAKGNILERFSAQQFPDLHSELNLSSLELGDSALYFCASSVETPYSNQPQHFGDGTRLSIL.

CDR3 bases: TGTGCCAGCAGTGTAGGCGGGGCTTCGACCACTGAAGCTTTCTTT. This translates into CASSVGGASTTEAFF. V and J are TRBV2 and TRBJ1-1; TRBD1 might be the D (5 bases). CDR1 SNHLY and CDR2 FYNNEI come from the germline V gene. The CDR3 extends over 15 amino acids. Trimming shortened V by 4 bases and J by 4 bases, and 16 bases separated the two germline ends.

The V gene is TRBV7-9, the J gene TRBJ1-4; D unclear. This CDR3 region has 14 residues. Germline V gene lookup returns CDR1 SEHNR and CDR2 FQNEAQ (reference sequence). The ends were cut back, 3 bases at V and 4 bases at J, with 9 bases in the middle. CDR3 protein: CASSLGIGNEKLFF. DNA for the CDR3: TGTGCCAGCAGCTTGGGTATAGGTAATGAAAAACTGTTTTTT.

The chain combines TRBV14 with TRBJ2-1, with D maybe TRBD2 (6 bases). From germline, CDR1 is SGHDN and CDR2 FVKESK. The ends were cut back, 2 bases at V and 8 bases at J, with 16 bases in the middle. CDR3 length: 15 amino acids. CDR3 sequence: CASSQPRGSGDEQFF. CDR3 nucleotide sequence: TGTGCCAGCAGCCAACCCCGGGGTAGCGGAGATGAGCAGTTCTTC.

This chain links TRBV15 with TRBJ1-2, with TRBD1 identical over 10 bases. Losses at the gene ends were 2 bases for V and 6 bases for J; bases not matched to a gene: 3. Germline-derived CDR1 and CDR2 are LNHNV and YYDKDF (reference sequence). CDR3 length: 14 amino acids. The CDR3 bases are TGTGCCACCAGCAGACCCGGGACAGGGGATGGCTACACCTTC. This sequence encodes CATSRPGTGDGYTF. Based on the CDR3 plus reference TRBV15 and TRBJ1-2, the full variable domain is DAMVIQNPRYQVTQFGKPVTLSCSQTLNHNVMYWYQQKSSQAPKLLFHYYDKDFNNEADTPDNFQSRRPNTSFCFLDIRSPGLGDTAMYLCATSRPGTGDGYTFGSGTRLTVV.

This clone showed up just once. This specimen includes other DNA sequences encoding the same CDR3. The chain has TRBV5-1 and TRBJ1-1; 7 positions match TRBD1. The CDR3 consists of 14 residues. Germline CDR1 is SGHRS and CDR2 is YFSETQ. The V gene end was trimmed by 0 bases and the J gene end by 1 base; junction bases not matched to a gene: 0. CDR3 bases: TGCGCCAGCAGCTTGGACAGGGGGAACACTGAAGCTTTCTTT. It is translated as CASSLDRGNTEAFF. The whole variable domain, filled in from reference TRBV5-1 and TRBJ1-1, reads KAGVTQTPRYLIKTRGQQVTLSCSPISGHRSVSWYQQTPGQGLQFLFEYFSETQRNKGNFPGRFSGRQFSNSRSEMNVSTLELGDSALYLCASSLDRGNTEAFFGQGTRLTVV.

This sequence joins TRBV29-1 and TRBJ2-3; D is perhaps TRBD2 (6 bases). CDR1 and CDR2 (germline): SQVTM, ANQGSEA. V gave up 7 bases and J gave up 3 bases, with 17 bases separating them. The CDR3 is made up of 14 amino acids. The DNA of the CDR3 is TGCAGCGCCCGACTAGTAGTTGCTACAGATACGCAGTATTTT. This translates into CSARLVVATDTQYF.

The gene calls are TRBV7-9 and TRBJ2-7, with D perhaps TRBD1 (5 bases). There are 15 residues in the CDR3. V was cut by 5 bases and J by 0 bases, with 14 bases left in between. In germline, CDR1 is SEHNR, CDR2 FQNEAQ (reference sequence). This CDR3 is CASSLGGASSYEQYF. The CDR3 DNA follows: TGTGCCAGCAGCCTAGGTGGGGCAAGCTCCTACGAGCAGTACTTC.

J is TRBJ2-3 and V is TRBV19; TRBD2 matches at 11 bases. The CDR3 loop spans 16 amino acids. Germline CDR1 and CDR2: LNHDA and SQIVND (reference sequence). V shed 5 bases and J 6 bases; nucleotides not matched to a gene: 10. As DNA, the CDR3 is TGTGCCAGTAGTGATACAGCTAGCGGGAGGAGGGATACGCAGTATTTT. Translated: CASSDTASGRRDTQYF.

The V call is TRBV6-2 or TRBV6-3, the J call TRBJ1-5, with D perhaps matching TRBD1 (5 bases). CDR1 and CDR2 (germline): MNHEY, SVGEGT. With 5 bases removed from V and 0 bases from J, the gap between germline ends came to 17 bases. The CDR3 contains 17 residues. CDR3 amino acids: CASSRDSLGGSNQPQHF. The CDR3 coding sequence is TGTGCCAGCAGTAGGGACTCTCTTGGGGGTAGCAATCAGCCCCAGCATTTT.

This sequence joins TRBV6-5 and TRBJ2-5; D call uncertain. The CDR3 loop spans 14 amino acids. Trimming took 0 bases from V and 7 from J, leaving 12 bases between them. Germline loops: CDR1 MNHEY, CDR2 SVGAGI. CDR3 residues: CASSYSQLPGTQYF. In DNA, the CDR3 is TGTGCCAGCAGTTACTCCCAACTCCCCGGGACCCAGTACTTC.

Notes on this clone: One end of the junction varies from germline; a read error may be responsible. The CDR3 loop reads CATDTQYF. CDR3 bases: TGCGCTACGGATACGCAGTATTTT. The V and J genes are TRBV7-9 and TRBJ2-3, with unresolved D. In germline, CDR1 is SEHNR, CDR2 FQNEAQ (reference sequence). The CDR3 spans 8 residues. The full variable domain, its missing parts supplied by reference TRBV7-9 and TRBJ2-3, is DTGVSQNPRHKITKRGQNVTFRCDPISEHNRLYWYRQTLGQGPEFLTYFQNEAQLEKSRLLSDRFSAERPKGSFSTLEIQRTEQGDSAMYLCATDTQYFGPGTRLTVL.